This paragraph reports one T cell receptor (beta chain). Authors' processing steps: Amplifying reference gene primers gave estimates of nucleated cell counts. Clones were read by immunoSEQ multiplex PCR, and TCRdb kept only the in-frame ones, dropping some. V, J and clone size are those of that table, while D and trimming were read from the DNA. The sample lists 150,000 to 200,000 clones; less than 85% were seen once. These data belong to a study of blood T cell repertoires in COVID-19. Study-level information: Material from acute and convalescent COVID-19 was sourced from the United States, Italy and Spain. Sources were T cells, B-cell-depleted T cells, or PBMCs; the material itself was cDNA or gDNA.

Germline CDR1 is SGHVS and CDR2 is FQNEAQ. V gave up 1 base and J gave up 0 bases, with 12 bases separating them. The CDR3 covers 16 residues. Seattle enrolled patients during active infection and tracked them longitudinally. Sequenced sample: peripheral blood. The chain uses TRBV7-8 and TRBJ1-1; TRBD1 might be the D (5 bases). This clonotype was sampled from a woman in her thirties or forties with COVID-19, enrolled during active disease. DNA of the CDR3: TGTGCCAGCAGCTTAGAGCCAGGGCGGATGAACACTGAAGCTTTCTTT. Amino acids: CASSLEPGRMNTEAFF.